Below, 17 T cell receptor beta chains from the same sample are listed, as sequenced in a study of OX40 agonist ivuxolimab in advanced cancers. Library method: the immunoSEQ multiplex PCR assay. TCRdb limited this immuneACCESS table to in-frame rearrangements with V and J called. A share of clones is missing; checked studies link under half to unresolved V genes, and the rest is unexplained. The sample data list about 59,000 clones, and 83% of these were observed just once. The top ten clones comprise 0.65% to 0.85% of the sample. The sample consisted of CD4+ or CD8+ T cells sorted from blood, taken in a trial of the OX40 agonist ivuxolimab. Receptors originate from an adult with an advanced solid tumor such as melanoma, head and neck, liver or kidney cancer.

V usage is TRBV6-5 and J usage is TRBJ2-5; D unclear. The CDR3 length is 14 residues. V shed 2 bases and J shed 2 bases, with 9 bases lying between them. Germline CDR1 reads MNHEY; CDR2 reads SVGAGI. This CDR3 reads CASSYMARQETQYF. For the CDR3, the DNA is TGTGCCAGCAGTTACATGGCCAGACAAGAGACCCAGTACTTC.

This chain joins TRBV6-5 and TRBJ1-3, with no clear D. The CDR3 has 14 amino acids. The germline V gene encodes CDR1 MNHEY and CDR2 SVGAGI. V was clipped by 5 bases and J by 2 bases, with 10 bases between them. CDR3: CASSPNIPGNTIYF. As DNA, the CDR3 is TGTGCCAGCAGTCCGAACATACCTGGAAACACCATATATTTT.

The genes are TRBV7-2 and TRBJ1-2; D gene ambiguous. The CDR3 is 12 amino acids. Deletions cut 5 bases from V and 8 bases from J, with 12 bases between. CDR1 and CDR2 from the germline V gene are SGHTA and FQGNSA. CDR3 DNA sequence: TGTGCCAGCAGCGATTCCGGGGTAGGCTACACCTTC. This gives the protein CASSDSGVGYTF.

DNA of the CDR3: TGTGCCAGCAGCTTGGCCGGGGGGTCCCAAGAGACCCAGTACTTC. Translated: CASSLAGGSQETQYF. The chain joins TRBV5-6 to TRBJ2-5, with 7 bases aligning to TRBD2. V shed 0 bases, J shed 1 base, and the junction held 3 bases outside the gene matches. The germline CDR1 and CDR2 sequences are SGHDT and YYEEEE. The CDR3 runs 15 residues.

V is TRBV4-2 and J is TRBJ1-4; TRBD1 is a possible D gene (5 bases). V was clipped by 3 bases and J by 3 bases, with 14 bases between them. The CDR3 is 16 amino acids. Per germline, CDR1 LGHNA and CDR2 YNFKEQ. CDR3 loop: CASSQAPGASNEKLFF. Here the CDR3 DNA reads TGTGCCAGCAGCCAGGCCCCCGGGGCGTCTAATGAAAAACTGTTTTTT.

The chain carries TRBV9 and TRBJ2-5, with 13 bases lining up with TRBD2. Germline V gene lookup returns CDR1 SGDLS and CDR2 YYNGEE. This CDR3 has 18 residues. V gave up 3 bases and J gave up 4 bases; unmatched junction bases: 12. The CDR3: CASSEGLAGDLLRETQYF. CDR3 bases: TGTGCCAGCAGCGAAGGACTAGCGGGGGACCTCCTCAGAGAGACCCAGTACTTC.

This chain connects TRBV4-1 to TRBJ1-2; D remains ambiguous. CDR3 length equals 15 residues. V lost 1 base to trimming and J lost 2 bases, with 11 bases between them. The germline CDR1 and CDR2 sequences are MGHRA and YSYEKL. CDR3 in DNA: TGCGCCAGCAGCCAAGGAACCATTCTAAACTATGGCTACACCTTC. Translation gives CASSQGTILNYGYTF.

For the CDR3, the DNA is TGTGCCACCTGGGACAGGTCTATTTCCAAAAACATTCAGTACTTC. It yields the protein CATWDRSISKNIQYF. This sequence joins TRBV19 and TRBJ2-4; 8 positions match TRBD1. This CDR3 region has 15 residues. CDR1 and CDR2 from the germline V gene are LNHDA and SQIVND (reference sequence). V lost 10 bases, J lost 2 bases, and 10 bases stayed unmatched.

The chain joins TRBV18 to TRBJ1-2; weak D call: TRBD1 (6 bases). V was clipped by 4 bases and J by 0 bases, with 15 bases between them. The V gene's germline CDR1 is KGHSH and CDR2 LQKENI. This CDR3 has 16 residues. CDR3 coding DNA: TGTGCCAGCTCACTGCGCTCGGACAGAGCTAACTATGGCTACACCTTC. Residues: CASSLRSDRANYGYTF.

The rearrangement links TRBV10-1 to TRBJ2-5, with unresolved D. Germline loops: CDR1 WNHNN, CDR2 SYGVQD (reference sequence). This CDR3 is 13 amino acids long. V dropped 6 bases and J dropped 1 base, with 9 bases sitting between them. Here the CDR3 DNA reads TGCGCCAGCAGCCGCGGACCCCAAGAGACCCAGTACTTC. Its translation is CASSRGPQETQYF.

CDR3 residues: CASSLGTSRDTEAFF. CDR3 nucleotide sequence: TGTGCCAGCAGCTTAGGGACAAGCCGGGACACTGAAGCTTTCTTT. The rearrangement joins TRBV11-3 to TRBJ1-1; weak D call: TRBD1 (5 bases). The CDR3 runs to 15 residues. V lost 1 base, J lost 3 bases, and 12 bases lay in between. Per germline, CDR1 SGHNT and CDR2 YENEEA.

The chain uses TRBV10-3 and TRBJ1-4; D may be TRBD1 (6 bases). V dropped 6 bases and J dropped 8 bases, with 13 bases sitting between them. Germline-derived CDR1 and CDR2 are ENHRY and SYGVKD. There are 13 residues in the CDR3. For the CDR3, the DNA is TGTGCCATCAGAAGGGGGGTAGGCGAAAAACTGTTTTTT. As protein: CAIRRGVGEKLFF.

This CDR3 reads CASGSGGSNEKLFF. CDR3 nucleotides: TGTGCTAGTGGTTCAGGGGGTTCTAATGAAAAACTGTTTTTT. The rearrangement links TRBV12-5 to TRBJ1-4; 7 positions match TRBD1. The germline V gene encodes CDR1 LGHNT and CDR2 FRNRAP. After removal of 4 bases from V and 3 bases from J, the junction contained 2 bases not matched to a gene. This CDR3 contains 14 residues.

This chain connects TRBV5-1 to TRBJ2-1; D is perhaps TRBD1 (6 bases). Germline CDR1 reads SGHRS; CDR2 reads YFSETQ. This CDR3 is built from 16 residues. Trimming cost V 2 bases and J 5 bases, with 17 bases left between them. CDR3 amino acids: CASSLLQGSLDNEQFF. In DNA form, the CDR3 reads TGCGCCAGCAGCTTATTACAGGGTTCGTTGGACAATGAGCAGTTCTTC.

CDR3: CASSLTRSTPLHF. DNA for the CDR3: TGTGCCAGCAGCTTAACCCGGAGTACACCCCTCCACTTT. This rearrangement joins TRBV7-3 to TRBJ1-6; D is uncertain. The CDR3 has 13 amino acids. V lost 0 bases and J lost 11, with 8 bases in between. Germline V gives CDR1 SGHTA, CDR2 FQGTGA.

The chain couples TRBV2 to TRBJ1-5; D is unresolved. The CDR3 is 13 residues long. Germline CDR1 is SNHLY and CDR2 is FYNNEI. The V end lost 3 bases, the J end lost 5 bases, and 8 bases lay between the germline ends. This CDR3 is CASSESAYQPQHF. CDR3 nucleotide sequence: TGTGCCAGCAGTGAGAGTGCGTATCAGCCCCAGCATTTT. The complete variable domain, with remaining parts taken from reference TRBV2 and TRBJ1-5, reads EPEVTQTPSHQVTQMGQEVILRCVPISNHLYFYWYRQILGQKVEFLVSFYNNEISEKSEIFDDQFSVERPDGSNFTLKIRSTKLEDSAMYFCASSESAYQPQHFGDGTRLSIL.

This clone showed up just a few times. The chain links TRBV18 to TRBJ2-7; possible D gene TRBD2, 5 bases. V was shortened by 5 bases and J by 0 bases, with 11 bases between the two germline ends. Per the germline V gene, CDR1 is KGHSH and CDR2 is LQKENI. The CDR3 extends over 14 amino acids. The CDR3 nucleotides read TGTGCCAGCTCATCGCGAGCGGTCTCCTACGAGCAGTACTTC. Amino acid sequence: CASSSRAVSYEQYF.